These 21 T cell receptor beta chains were sequenced from one sample in a study of T-cell reconstitution after alpha-beta-depleted transplantation in children. Preparation of the TCRbeta library used unique molecular identifiers. TCRdb reanalysed the PCR reads using MiXCR and keeps one entry per CDR3 protein. This repertoire shows 200,000 to 250,000 distinct CDR3 sequences, roughly 9% found once; its top ten account for 5% to 7%. Sample: PBMCs from the stem cell graft donor, taken from the stem cell graft. The receptors stem from a human donor who donated a stem cell graft to a child with acute lymphoblastic leukemia.

This clonotype has at least ten counts. The chain is built from TRBV24-1 and TRBJ1-2; D gene uncertain. V was pared by 5 bases and J by 1 base, with 7 bases between. The CDR3 sequence is 13 residues long. CDR1 is KGHDR and CDR2 is SFDVKD in the germline V gene. The CDR3 DNA reads as TGTGCCACCAGTGTGGGATTTAACTATGGCTACACCTTC. Translated: CATSVGFNYGYTF.

This clonotype has a count of ten or more. The V call is TRBV6-5, the J call TRBJ2-1, with unresolved D. Trimming pared 0 bases from V and 0 bases from J, leaving 6 bases between. This CDR3 is built from 15 residues. CDR1 is MNHEY and CDR2 is SVGAGI in the germline V gene. This CDR3 is CASSYSPSSYNEQFF. The DNA for the CDR3 is TGTGCCAGCAGTTACTCCCCTAGCTCCTACAATGAGCAGTTCTTC.

This clonotype was seen a few times. The chain uses TRBV20-1 and TRBJ1-1; D is perhaps TRBD1 (5 bases). CDR1 DFQATT and CDR2 SNEGSKA come from the germline V gene (reference sequence). V lost 5 bases to trimming and J lost 1 base, with 11 bases between them. CDR3 length: 13 amino acids. CDR3 sequence: CSASRGQNTEAFF. CDR3 DNA: TGCAGTGCTTCACGGGGCCAGAACACTGAAGCTTTCTTT.

The genes are TRBV10-2 and TRBJ2-7; 7 bases align to TRBD2. The CDR3 has 13 residues. V was pared by 6 bases and J by 5 bases, with 7 bases of the junction left unmatched. Germline-derived CDR1 and CDR2 are WSHSY and SAAADI. As DNA, the CDR3 is TGCGCCAGCAGGGAGAGACTAGCCCACGAGCAGTACTTC. It codes for CASRERLAHEQYF.

There are many counts of this clonotype. The chain uses TRBV12-3 or TRBV12-4 and TRBJ2-3; TRBD2 matches at 10 bases. V shed 6 bases and J 3 bases; nucleotides not matched to a gene: 6. CDR3 length: 15 amino acids. This chain's CDR3 is CASSWSGGATDTQYF. CDR3 coding DNA: TGTGCCAGCAGCTGGAGCGGGGGGGCAACAGATACGCAGTATTTT.

The chain is built from TRBV7-2 and TRBJ2-5, with 7 bases identical to TRBD2. The germline CDR1 and CDR2 sequences are SGHTA and FQGNSA. The CDR3 extends over 16 amino acids. V was clipped by 5 bases and J by 7 bases; unmatched bases: 16. CDR3 nucleotide sequence: TGTGCCAGCAGCCTCTTCAGCGGGGTCATTCGGGGGACCCAGTACTTC. It encodes CASSLFSGVIRGTQYF.

This clonotype showed up just a few times. This chain uses TRBV3-1 with TRBJ2-7; 7 positions agree with TRBD1. Germline V gives CDR1 LGHDT, CDR2 YNNKEL (reference sequence). With 6 bases clipped from V and 6 bases from J, the junction kept 11 bases outside the gene matches. This CDR3 has 14 residues. The CDR3, as DNA: TGTGCCAGCAGTCCCTCCGACAGGGCCCTCGAGCAGTACTTC. Residues: CASSPSDRALEQYF.

This clonotype showed up just a few times. The J gene is TRBJ2-5, the V gene TRBV12-3 or TRBV12-4, with D hard to call. CDR3 length equals 15 residues. Trimming took off 2 bases at V and 7 bases at J, with 17 bases between the two ends. In DNA form, the CDR3 reads TGTGCCAGCAGTTTACCAGGCTCCGAGTTCGGGACCCAGTACTTC. This encodes CASSLPGSEFGTQYF.

This clonotype was counted at least ten times. This sequence joins TRBV6-4 and TRBJ2-3, with TRBD2 identical over 7 bases. CDR3 size: 16 residues. The ends lost 0 bases at V and 2 bases at J; junction bases unmatched: 5. The germline V gene encodes CDR1 MRHNA and CDR2 SNTAGT. The CDR3 sequence is CASSDSTSRDTDTQYF. The CDR3 nucleotides read TGTGCCAGCAGTGACTCGACTAGCCGGGACACAGATACGCAGTATTTT.

This clonotype has a handful of counts. The chain couples TRBV5-1 to TRBJ1-1; no reliable D call. V lost 5 bases to trimming and J lost 4 bases, with 6 bases between them. The V gene's germline CDR1 is SGHRS and CDR2 YFSETQ. This CDR3 has 11 residues. CDR3 DNA: TGCGCCAGCAGGGATTTCACTGAAGCTTTCTTT. It translates to CASRDFTEAFF. The full variable domain, completed using reference TRBV5-1 and TRBJ1-1, is KAGVTQTPRYLIKTRGQQVTLSCSPISGHRSVSWYQQTPGQGLQFLFEYFSETQRNKGNFPGRFSGRQFSNSRSEMNVSTLELGDSALYLCASRDFTEAFFGQGTRLTVV.

A note on this clonotype: A read error may account for a junction end that differs from germline. The gene calls are TRBV20-1 and TRBJ1-1; 9 nucleotides align to TRBD1. Germline values: CDR1 DFQATT, CDR2 SNEGSKA (reference sequence). The CDR3 covers 16 residues. The DNA for the CDR3 is TGCTGTGCTAGCAATGTCGGGACAGGGAAATTCTCTGAAGCTTTCTTT. Translated: CCASNVGTGKFSEAFF.

This clonotype has at least ten counts. V and J are TRBV7-9 and TRBJ1-2; 8 nucleotides line up with TRBD1. The J segment lost 4 bases and the V segment lost 1 base, leaving 5 bases of the junction unmatched. Germline V gives CDR1 SEHNR, CDR2 FQNEAQ (reference sequence). This CDR3 spans 15 amino acids. Written as DNA, the CDR3 is TGTGCCAGCAGCTTAGAGGGACAGGCCCGCTATGGCTACACCTTC. It is translated as CASSLEGQARYGYTF.

There are many counts of this clonotype. J is TRBJ2-5 and V is TRBV6-6; the D is unclear. CDR1 MNHNY and CDR2 SVGAGI come from the germline V gene (reference sequence). The CDR3 covers 13 residues. V lost 2 bases and J lost 3, with 7 bases in between. In DNA form, the CDR3 reads TGTGCCAGCAGTTACGGACGGGAAGAGACCCAGTACTTC. This codes for CASSYGREETQYF.

The chain joins TRBV5-1 to TRBJ2-4; D not certain. Germline lookup yields CDR1 SGHRS and CDR2 YFSETQ. V lost 0 bases and J lost 0, with 10 bases in between. The CDR3 runs to 16 residues. CDR3 sequence (DNA): TGCGCCAGCAGCTTGGTGTCAGCCCTAGCCAAAAACATTCAGTACTTC. Encoded protein: CASSLVSALAKNIQYF.

In this sample, this clonotype turned up many times. The chain has TRBV6-2 or TRBV6-3 and TRBJ2-7, with TRBD2 identical over 15 bases. J lost 2 bases, V lost 7 bases, and 15 bases had no gene match. This CDR3 has 19 amino acids. Germline V CDR1 and CDR2: MNHEY, SVGEGT. The CDR3 DNA reads as TGTGCCAGCAACGACCAAGGACTAGCGGGGGGGAACCGACCCTACGAGCAGTACTTC. It specifies CASNDQGLAGGNRPYEQYF.

The chain couples TRBV7-9 to TRBJ1-4, with TRBD1 matching over 7 bases. Trimming removed 6 bases from V and 3 bases from J; junction bases left unmatched: 4. From germline, CDR1 is SEHNR and CDR2 FQNEAQ (reference sequence). The CDR3 is 14 amino acids. The CDR3 protein is CASSSTGPNEKLFF. The CDR3 nucleotides read TGTGCCAGCAGTTCGACAGGGCCTAATGAAAAACTGTTTTTT.

This clonotype has a count of ten or more. The chain joins TRBV24-1 to TRBJ2-6; D unresolved. Germline V gene data show CDR1 as KGHDR and CDR2 as SFDVKD. CDR3 length: 13 amino acids. Trimming took 8 bases from V and 1 from J, leaving 5 bases between them. The CDR3 reads CATTESGANVLTF. CDR3 sequence (DNA): TGTGCCACCACGGAGTCTGGGGCCAACGTCCTGACTTTC.

This clonotype showed up many times. The J gene is TRBJ2-6, the V gene TRBV12-3 or TRBV12-4; a weak D match, TRBD1 (5 bases). V lost 5 bases to trimming and J lost 4 bases, with 12 bases between them. The CDR3 is 15 residues long. Here the CDR3 DNA reads TGTGCCAGCAGTGAACAGGTGTCCGGGGCCAACGTCCTGACTTTC. Translating gives CASSEQVSGANVLTF.

V usage is TRBV11-2 and J usage is TRBJ2-5; D gene unclear. This CDR3 is built from 13 residues. CDR1 is SGHAT and CDR2 is FQNNGV in the germline V gene. Deletions cut 3 bases from V and 3 bases from J, with 8 bases between. Here the CDR3 DNA reads TGTGCCAGCAGCTTTACTACGGAAGAGACCCAGTACTTC. Its protein product is CASSFTTEETQYF.

The table lists this clonotype with many counts. This chain uses TRBV5-1 with TRBJ2-7; TRBD1 agrees at 9 bases. V lost 3 bases, J lost 6 bases, and 13 bases stayed unmatched. CDR3 length: 16 amino acids. CDR1 is SGHRS and CDR2 is YFSETQ in the germline V gene. The DNA of the CDR3 is TGCGCCAGCAGCTCACTCACCGGGACAGGGAGTTTCGAGCAGTACTTC. As protein: CASSSLTGTGSFEQYF.

This chain connects TRBV11-2 to TRBJ1-2; TRBD1 matches 9 bases. The V segment lost 2 bases and the J segment 5 bases; nucleotides outside the gene matches: 6. CDR1 SGHAT and CDR2 FQNNGV come from the germline V gene. The CDR3 has 15 residues. This chain's CDR3 is CASSLTGQGPYGYTF. The CDR3, as DNA: TGTGCCAGCAGCTTAACGGGACAGGGACCTTATGGCTACACCTTC.